This T cell receptor (beta chain) emerged from a study of response to subunit inactivated influenza vaccine. Germline CDR1 and CDR2: MDHEN and SYDVKM. This CDR3 spans 15 amino acids. Between the trimmed V and J ends, which lost 7 bases and 13 bases, there was a span of 23 bases. From the RT-PCR reads, TCRdb called clonotypes with MiXCR, one entry per CDR3 protein. This sample has around 570,000 distinct CDR3 sequences, with roughly 10% found just once. Separately, the same data were catalogued under a study of T cells expressing NK-cell markers. From that paper: TCR beta cDNA was generated via 5'RACE template switching incorporating UMIs. Repertoires of TCR beta were obtained from T cells sorted as CD3+CD56+NKG2C+, CD3+CD56+NKG2C- and CD3+CD56-NKG2C+. Dominant NKG2C+ clonotypes made up roughly 1.0-7.0% of CD8+ T cells in roughly six donors. What remained unclear was the HCMV specificity of expanded NKG2C+ T cell clones.

The TCR sequence derives from a man between 50 and 59 years old who received an inactivated influenza vaccine. The specimen was PBMCs from blood, collected on the day of vaccination. The chain links TRBV28 to TRBJ1-6; TRBD1 might be the D (5 bases). CDR3 residues: CASTRDRTFIGPLHF. The CDR3 DNA reads TGTGCCAGCACCCGGGACCGGACCTTTATCGGTCCCCTCCACTTT.